The 10 T cell receptor beta chains below come from one sample, sequenced in a study of tumor-infiltrating lymphocytes in localized non-small cell lung cancer listed by TCRdb under 2021. Libraries came from the immunoSEQ multiplex PCR assay. The source is immuneACCESS, and TCRdb retained only in-frame sequences with V and J called. Part of the clones is not carried over; for the studies checked, unresolved V genes explain less than half of this, and the remainder is unexplained. This sample has around 15,000 clones in its table, and 55% to 75% of those were observed once. The ten largest clones add up to 6% to 8% of the sample. Specimen: lung tumor tissue. These receptors originate from a human donor with non-small cell lung cancer.

The rearrangement links TRBV10-1 to TRBJ2-7; TRBD1 matches at 7 bases. The germline V gene has CDR1 WNHNN and CDR2 SYGVQD (reference sequence). This CDR3 is built from 14 residues. V shed 2 bases and J 1 base; nucleotides not matched to a gene: 2. The CDR3 here is CASSENRGSYEQYF. The CDR3 DNA follows: TGCGCCAGCAGTGAGAACAGGGGATCCTACGAGCAGTACTTC.

The V and J genes are TRBV7-9 and TRBJ1-4; D ambiguous. This CDR3 spans 11 amino acids. The V end lost 6 bases, the J end lost 6 bases, and 5 bases lay between the germline ends. Germline assignment: CDR1 SEHNR and CDR2 FQNEAQ (reference sequence). CDR3 DNA sequence: TGTGCCAGCAGTTTCGATGAAAAACTGTTTTTT. It specifies CASSFDEKLFF.

The gene calls are TRBV7-6 and TRBJ2-7; 11 positions match TRBD1. Germline values: CDR1 SGHVS, CDR2 FNYEAQ. Losses at the gene ends were 4 bases for V and 7 bases for J; bases not matched to a gene: 6. The CDR3 is 14 amino acids. The CDR3 here is CASSSGQGAREQYF. The CDR3 bases are TGTGCCAGCAGCTCAGGACAGGGGGCGAGAGAGCAGTACTTC.

The V gene is TRBV6-1, the J gene TRBJ2-2; D assignment may be TRBD1 or TRBD2 (5 bases each). Trimming took off 0 bases at V and 3 bases at J, with 8 bases between the two ends. The CDR3 is 15 amino acids. CDR1 and CDR2 from the germline V gene are MNHNS and SASEGT. CDR3 DNA: TGTGCCAGCAGTGAAGCCGGGGCCTACACCGGGGAGCTGTTTTTT. Its protein product is CASSEAGAYTGELFF.

This clone has just a few counts. This CDR3 is CSVEGQYGDTEAFF. The CDR3 DNA is TGCAGCGTTGAAGGACAGTACGGGGACACTGAAGCTTTCTTT. This chain joins TRBV29-1 and TRBJ1-1; a weak D match, TRBD1 (5 bases). CDR1 is SQVTM, CDR2 ANQGSEA, per germline. Trimming removed 1 base from V and 3 bases from J, with 12 bases in between. CDR3 size: 14 residues.

The rearrangement uses TRBV28 and TRBJ1-2, with D hard to call. The CDR3 spans 13 residues. Trimming removed 6 bases from V and 4 bases from J, with 12 bases in between. The germline gives CDR1 MDHEN, CDR2 SYDVKM. The DNA for the CDR3 is TGTGCCAGCAGCCCTAACCTCAGCTATGGCTACACCTTC. This codes for CASSPNLSYGYTF.

J is TRBJ2-1 and V is TRBV7-2, with 7 bases that match TRBD2. CDR1 SGHTA and CDR2 FQGNSA come from the germline V gene. The CDR3 loop spans 16 amino acids. After removal of 4 bases from V and 4 bases from J, the junction contained 10 bases not matched to a gene. Written as DNA, the CDR3 is TGTGCCAGCAGCTCGGTCGACGGGAGGTCATACAATGAGCAGTTCTTC. This gives the protein CASSSVDGRSYNEQFF.

This clone was observed a few times. The chain links TRBV15 to TRBJ1-5, with D possibly TRBD1 on 5 matching bases. Trimming left V 1 base short and J 7 bases short, with 20 bases between. The CDR3 extends over 17 amino acids. CDR1 and CDR2 from the germline V gene are LNHNV and YYDKDF (reference sequence). The CDR3 loop is CATSRVGAETGGQPQHF. DNA of the CDR3: TGTGCCACCAGCAGAGTAGGGGCTGAGACGGGCGGGCAGCCCCAGCATTTT.

This clone appeared once. The chain combines TRBV5-8 with TRBJ2-1; a possible D gene is TRBD2 (5 bases). The CDR3 consists of 15 residues. V was clipped by 0 bases and J by 7 bases, with 14 bases between them. CDR1 is SGHTS and CDR2 is YDEGEE in the germline V gene. CDR3 residues: CASSLAWVGRNEQFF. CDR3 DNA: TGTGCCAGCAGCTTGGCCTGGGTAGGGAGAAATGAGCAGTTCTTC.

This clone came up a few times. This chain joins TRBV7-3 and TRBJ2-3, with D perhaps matching TRBD2 (5 bases). CDR1 SGHTA and CDR2 FQGTGA come from the germline V gene. The CDR3 has 17 amino acids. The ends were cut back, 5 bases at V and 2 bases at J, with 20 bases in the middle. The CDR3 loop is CASSPRSGRGYTDTQYF. CDR3 bases: TGTGCCAGCAGCCCTAGATCGGGGAGAGGTTACACAGATACGCAGTATTTT.